Listed below are T cell receptor beta chains from one sample, sequenced in a study of cytomegalovirus exposure and HLA in healthy donors. Libraries were prepared by immunoSEQ multiplex PCR; TCRdb keeps only in-frame clonotypes and omits some of them. Here the sample spans about 98,000 clones, over 65% being singletons. Sequencing was done on a sample of PBMCs. The receptor set was obtained from a male donor in good health and CMV-seronegative. The CDR3 runs from the conserved cysteine through the conserved F or W. A D gene is named only where the DNA matches it firmly. Not all rows give a size; the values are once, few, many and, for expanded clones, a class.

V gene: TRBV7-2; clone size: -; D gene: -; J gene: TRBJ2-7; CDR3 protein: CASSPNPGSDYEQYF; CDR3 DNA: TGTGCCAGCAGTCCTAACCCGGGTTCTGATTACGAGCAGTACTTC
V gene: TRBV4-3; clone size: -; D gene: -; J gene: TRBJ1-1; CDR3 protein: CASSQARQSTEAFF; CDR3 DNA: TGCGCCAGCAGCCAAGCGAGACAATCCACTGAAGCTTTCTTT
V gene: TRBV29-1; clone size: -; D gene: -; J gene: TRBJ2-1; CDR3 protein: CSVRTVFQEQFF; CDR3 DNA: TGCAGCGTGAGGACAGTTTTTCAGGAGCAGTTCTTC
V gene: TRBV5-4; clone size: -; D gene: -; J gene: TRBJ1-1; CDR3 protein: CASRRDWNTEAFF; CDR3 DNA: TGTGCCAGCAGACGGGACTGGAACACTGAAGCTTTCTTT
V gene: TRBV6-5; clone size: -; D gene: TRBD1; J gene: TRBJ1-5; CDR3 protein: CASSRQGDNQPQHF; CDR3 DNA: TGTGCCAGCAGTCGCCAGGGGGACAATCAGCCCCAGCATTTT
V gene: TRBV19; clone size: -; D gene: TRBD2; J gene: TRBJ2-3; CDR3 protein: CASSIIAGATDTQYF; CDR3 DNA: TGTGCCAGTAGTATCATAGCGGGGGCAACAGATACGCAGTATTTT
V gene: TRBV18; clone size: -; D gene: TRBD1; J gene: TRBJ2-7; CDR3 protein: CASSLGRARGSEQYF; CDR3 DNA: TGTGCCAGCTCCCTTGGCCGGGCCAGGGGGAGCGAGCAGTACTTC
V gene: TRBV28; clone size: -; D gene: -; J gene: TRBJ2-7; CDR3 protein: CASRLPSSYEQYF; CDR3 DNA: TGTGCCAGTCGACTACCGAGCTCCTACGAGCAGTACTTC
V gene: TRBV10-2; clone size: few; D gene: -; J gene: TRBJ1-5; CDR3 protein: CASRSGNQPQHF; CDR3 DNA: TGCGCCAGCAGATCGGGAAATCAGCCCCAGCATTTT
V gene: TRBV7-9; clone size: -; D gene: -; J gene: TRBJ2-3; CDR3 protein: CSSSFAGGSDTQYF; CDR3 DNA: TGTTCCAGCAGCTTTGCAGGCGGGTCAGATACGCAGTATTTT
V gene: TRBV10-3; clone size: -; D gene: -; J gene: TRBJ1-5; CDR3 protein: CAISEYRVGSQPQHF; CDR3 DNA: TGTGCCATCAGTGAGTACAGGGTGGGAAGTCAGCCCCAGCATTTT
V gene: TRBV19; clone size: -; D gene: TRBD1; J gene: TRBJ1-5; CDR3 protein: CASSIRSGQGFQPQHF; CDR3 DNA: TGTGCCAGTAGTATAAGGTCGGGACAGGGTTTTCAGCCCCAGCATTTT
V gene: TRBV9; clone size: -; D gene: -; J gene: TRBJ1-6; CDR3 protein: CASSTDMNSPLHF; CDR3 DNA: TGTGCCAGCAGCACAGATATGAATTCACCCCTCCACTTT
V gene: TRBV4-1; clone size: -; D gene: TRBD1; J gene: TRBJ2-7; CDR3 protein: CASSQQTTGDISYEQYF; CDR3 DNA: TGCGCCAGCAGCCAACAAACTACAGGGGACATCTCCTACGAGCAGTACTTC
V gene: TRBV4-1; clone size: few; D gene: -; J gene: TRBJ2-6; CDR3 protein: CASSLNRAGANVLTF; CDR3 DNA: TGCGCCAGCAGCTTAAACAGGGCTGGGGCCAACGTCCTGACTTTC
V gene: TRBV10-3; clone size: -; D gene: -; J gene: TRBJ2-1; CDR3 protein: CAISGSNRDLGGNEQFF; CDR3 DNA: TGTGCCATCAGTGGCTCCAACAGGGATCTAGGGGGCAATGAGCAGTTCTTC
V gene: TRBV30; clone size: -; D gene: -; J gene: TRBJ1-1; CDR3 protein: CAWSVQVNTEAFF; CDR3 DNA: TGTGCCTGGAGTGTACAGGTGAACACTGAAGCTTTCTTT
V gene: TRBV6-1; clone size: -; D gene: -; J gene: TRBJ1-5; CDR3 protein: CAIKGQYSNQPQHF; CDR3 DNA: TGTGCCATCAAGGGACAATATAGCAATCAGCCCCAGCATTTT
V gene: TRBV27; clone size: -; D gene: TRBD1; J gene: TRBJ1-6; CDR3 protein: CASSPPDRLNSPLHF; CDR3 DNA: TGTGCCAGCAGTCCGCCGGACAGGCTGAATTCACCCCTCCACTTT
V gene: TRBV10-3; clone size: -; D gene: -; J gene: TRBJ2-1; CDR3 protein: CAISQLVIYEQFF; CDR3 DNA: TGTGCCATCAGCCAACTAGTCATCTATGAGCAGTTCTTC
V gene: TRBV11-1; clone size: -; D gene: -; J gene: TRBJ1-4; CDR3 protein: CASSLGPHNEKLFF; CDR3 DNA: TGTGCCAGCAGCTTGGGGCCACATAATGAAAAACTGTTTTTT
V gene: TRBV4-1; clone size: -; D gene: TRBD1; J gene: TRBJ2-1; CDR3 protein: CASSQQGIVDNEQFF; CDR3 DNA: TGCGCCAGCAGTCAACAGGGGATTGTGGACAATGAGCAGTTCTTC
V gene: TRBV6-1; clone size: -; D gene: -; J gene: TRBJ1-1; CDR3 protein: CASRQSGQNTEAFF; CDR3 DNA: TGTGCCAGCAGACAATCCGGACAGAACACTGAAGCTTTCTTT
V gene: TRBV6-6; clone size: -; D gene: -; J gene: TRBJ2-7; CDR3 protein: CASKTDSYSYEQYF; CDR3 DNA: TGTGCCAGCAAGACAGACAGTTACTCCTACGAGCAGTACTTC
V gene: TRBV2; clone size: -; D gene: -; J gene: TRBJ1-4; CDR3 protein: CASRPGQSTNEKLFF; CDR3 DNA: TGTGCCAGCAGGCCCGGACAGTCAACTAATGAAAAACTGTTTTTT
V gene: TRBV6-6; clone size: few; D gene: -; J gene: TRBJ1-2; CDR3 protein: CASRRGDGYTF; CDR3 DNA: TGTGCCAGCCGCCGGGGGGATGGCTACACCTTC
V gene: TRBV30; clone size: -; D gene: TRBD1; J gene: TRBJ2-7; CDR3 protein: CASDRDAYEQYF; CDR3 DNA: TGTGCCTCAGACAGGGACGCCTACGAGCAGTACTTC
V gene: TRBV7-6; clone size: -; D gene: -; J gene: TRBJ1-5; CDR3 protein: CASSLGAYQPQHF; CDR3 DNA: TGTGCCAGCAGCTTAGGCGCCTATCAGCCCCAGCATTTT
V gene: TRBV27; clone size: -; D gene: TRBD1; J gene: TRBJ2-1; CDR3 protein: CASSFRTGVNNEQFF; CDR3 DNA: TGTGCCAGCAGTTTTCGGACAGGGGTGAACAATGAGCAGTTCTTC
V gene: TRBV19; clone size: -; D gene: TRBD2; J gene: TRBJ2-5; CDR3 protein: CASSNPGTSGQETQYF; CDR3 DNA: TGTGCCAGTAGTAACCCGGGGACTAGCGGGCAAGAGACCCAGTACTTC
V gene: TRBV30; clone size: -; D gene: -; J gene: TRBJ1-2; CDR3 protein: CARTALYNYGYTF; CDR3 DNA: TGTGCCCGGACAGCGCTGTATAACTATGGCTACACCTTC
V gene: TRBV2; clone size: -; D gene: TRBD1; J gene: TRBJ1-5; CDR3 protein: CASTDRSYSNQPQHF; CDR3 DNA: TGTGCCAGCACGGACAGGTCATATAGCAATCAGCCCCAGCATTTT
V gene: TRBV7-8; clone size: -; D gene: -; J gene: TRBJ2-5; CDR3 protein: CASSLLGGVYSKPPETQYF; CDR3 DNA: TGTGCCAGCAGCTTATTAGGAGGTGTTTACAGTAAACCCCCAGAGACCCAGTACTTC